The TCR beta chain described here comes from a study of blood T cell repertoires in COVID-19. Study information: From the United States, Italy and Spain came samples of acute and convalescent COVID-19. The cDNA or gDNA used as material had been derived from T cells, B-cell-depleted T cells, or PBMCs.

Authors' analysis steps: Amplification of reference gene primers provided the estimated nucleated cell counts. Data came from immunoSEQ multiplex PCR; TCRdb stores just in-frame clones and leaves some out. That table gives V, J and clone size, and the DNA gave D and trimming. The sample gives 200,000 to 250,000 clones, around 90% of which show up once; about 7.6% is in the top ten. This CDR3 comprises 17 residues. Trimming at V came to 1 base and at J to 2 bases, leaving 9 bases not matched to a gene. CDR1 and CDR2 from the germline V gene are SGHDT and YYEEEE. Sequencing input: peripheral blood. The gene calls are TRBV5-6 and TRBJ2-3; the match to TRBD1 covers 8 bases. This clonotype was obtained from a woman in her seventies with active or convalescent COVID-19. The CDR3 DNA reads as TGTGCCAGCAGCTTGTTTTTACAGGGGGATGACACAGATACGCAGTATTTT. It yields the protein CASSLFLQGDDTDTQYF. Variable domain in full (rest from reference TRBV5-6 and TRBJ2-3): DAGVTQSPTHLIKTRGQQVTLRCSPKSGHDTVSWYQQALGQGPQFIFQYYEEEERQRGNFPDRFSGHQFPNYSSELNVNALLLGDSALYLCASSLFLQGDDTDTQYFGPGTRLTVL.